This TCR beta chain was retrieved from a study of CD8 T cells in Susac syndrome (dated by TCRdb to the late 2010s). In the study overall: Whether CD8+ T cell activation and differentiation in Susac syndrome was antigen driven was tested using repertoire sequencing. CD8+ T cell repertoire clonality was compared between about a dozen healthy donors, around 14 Susac syndrome patients and fewer than 19 multiple sclerosis patients. Here is what the overall study found, with its caveats: The study acknowledged that relatively few individuals were included in the TCR sequencing and HLA analysis.

Peripheral blood CD8+ and CD4+ T cells from healthy donors, Susac syndrome patients and multiple sclerosis patients were profiled using high-throughput TCR beta sequencing. The multiple sclerosis controls were treatment-naive patients who had stable or active relapsing-remitting disease and met the revised McDonald criteria. Bulk CD8+ and CD4+ T cells were purified by magnetic negative isolation, while CD8+ TEMRA cells were enriched using FACS. Blood was collected in EDTA tubes and processed within 24 hours, with PBMCs isolated through density gradient centrifugation. PBMCs intended for TCR sequencing were frozen in liquid nitrogen and were later thawed in a 37 degrees C water bath. Purity of sorted or isolated CD4+, CD8+ and CD8+ TEMRA cells was at least 90%. RNA was extracted using the RNeasy kit, and about 0.5 to 1 ug of the RNA was reverse transcribed with random hexamers. The immunoSEQ multiplex PCR assay, which covers 54 Vbeta and 13 Jbeta segments, was used to amplify TCR beta CDR3 regions. PCR amplification bias was corrected using a synthetic template baseline for primer optimization and computational correction. On the study's bioinformatics: Reads were assigned to V, D and J genes according to IMGT and analyzed in immunoSEQ Analyzer, with only productive sequences retained. Clonality was computed as one minus Shannon entropy normalized by log2 of the number of productive unique sequences. For each patient and control, public and private clones were evaluated among the 100 most prevalent clones. Susac-specific clones were defined as absent from healthy and MS cohorts, some 1,000 published viral clones and other ImmuneACCESS disease sequences. The public reads were quality trimmed at Q25 with fastp and then assembled into clones with MiXCR by TCRdb, keeping productive beta chains. Rows merge per CDR3 protein into single entries with the most common DNA and genes. The V and J calls and clone size come from TCRdb's table, not from the authors' own analysis. This sample gives tens of thousands of distinct CDR3 sequences in total; approximately 95% of them show up just once. Just under 0.4% of the sample goes to the ten largest clones.

In regard to this clonotype: It has no known antigen specificity. It has no much larger one-base neighbor in the sample; base qualities were not kept.

The sequence was obtained from a human donor with multiple sclerosis. Sequencing was performed on CD8+ T cells from PBMCs.

The DNA sequence is TGTGCCAGCAGTCCCCGAGTGGGGACTTCTCCTCGTGAGCAGTTCTTC. It codes for CASSPRVGTSPREQFF. Here the chain combines TRBV4-2 and TRBJ2-1; the D gene is possibly TRBD2, with 6 bases matching. The CDR3 goes from the cysteine to the phenylalanine over 16 residues. The only DNA kept is the CDR3, 48 bases in frame from the first base. Trimming costs V 6 bases and J 9 bases, and their ends lie 24 bases apart. For CDR1 and CDR2, the germline V gene lists LGHNA and YNFKEQ.